This is a list of T cell receptor beta chains from one sample in a study of control samples from healthy donors and cancer patients. Assay: immunoSEQ multiplex PCR; the TCRdb copy retains only in-frame clones and omits some. The sample holds some 130,000 clones; around 96% are singletons and the top ten take around 3.6%. The sample taken for sequencing was blood. The receptors come from a man aged 25-40 years in good health. The CDR3 runs from the conserved cysteine through the conserved F or W. The D gene is left open where the match is weak. Clone size, where shown, is once, few, many, or a class for clones that have expanded.

V	D	size	J	DNA	CDR3
TRBV20-1	NA	NA	TRBJ1-2	TGCAGTGCTAGTCCGCCTGAGGGGAACTATGGCTACACCTTC	CSASPPEGNYGYTF
TRBV19	NA	NA	TRBJ1-1	TGTGCCAGTAGTATATCCCCCATGAACACTGAAGCTTTCTTT	CASSISPMNTEAFF
TRBV4-1	NA	once	TRBJ1-2	TGCGCCAGCAGCCAAGGCGGCAGGGGTTATGGCTACACCTTC	CASSQGGRGYGYTF
TRBV4-3	NA	NA	TRBJ1-6	TGCGCCAGCAGCCAAGATCAGGGCGCGTATAATTCACCCCTCCACTTT	CASSQDQGAYNSPLHF
TRBV28	TRBD1	NA	TRBJ1-2	TGTGCCAGCAGTGTTCAGGGGGCAGCCGATAACTATGGCTACACCTTC	CASSVQGAADNYGYTF
TRBV19	TRBD1	once	TRBJ1-6	TGTGCCAGTACCATACGAGGGACAGGGGGCGCACCCCTCCACTTT	CASTIRGTGGAPLHF
TRBV10-1	TRBD2	NA	TRBJ2-3	TGCGCCAGCAGTGAGGGTACTAGCGGGGGGGGAACCACAGATACGCAGTATTTT	CASSEGTSGGGTTDTQYF
TRBV4-1	NA	NA	TRBJ1-2	TGCGCCAGCAGCCAAGTAGGCAGGCTGCGCGATGGCTACACCTTC	CASSQVGRLRDGYTF
TRBV19	TRBD2	NA	TRBJ2-1	TGTGCCAGTAGTACTCTAGCGGGACCCTACAATGAGCAGTTCTTC	CASSTLAGPYNEQFF
TRBV18	NA	few	TRBJ2-2	TGTGCCAGCTCACCAGACAGGAACACCGGGGAGCTGTTTTTT	CASSPDRNTGELFF
TRBV10-3	TRBD2	few	TRBJ2-1	TGTGCCATCTGGGAGGGGATTTCCTACAATGAGCAGTTCTTC	CAIWEGISYNEQFF
TRBV5-6	NA	once	TRBJ2-1	TGTGCCAGCAGCTTTGGCGGGGGCGGGGAGCAGTTCTTC	CASSFGGGGEQFF
TRBV27	NA	NA	TRBJ1-1	TGTGCCAGCAGTGGAACTTTTACTGAAGCTTTCTTT	CASSGTFTEAFF
TRBV15	NA	NA	TRBJ1-5	TGTGCCACCAGCAGAGCGCGGGAAAATCAGCCCCAGCATTTT	CATSRARENQPQHF
TRBV7-8	NA	NA	TRBJ2-3	TGTGCCAGCAGCTCGGACGATAAAGTCACAGATACGCAGTATTTT	CASSSDDKVTDTQYF
TRBV5-1	TRBD1	NA	TRBJ1-6	TGCGCCAGCAGTGATCGACAGGGATATTCACCCCTCCACTTT	CASSDRQGYSPLHF
TRBV7-9	NA	NA	TRBJ1-1	TGTGCCAGCAGCTTAGGTGGAGAGAACACTGAAGCTTTCTTT	CASSLGGENTEAFF
TRBV27	TRBD2	NA	TRBJ2-7	TGTGCCAGCAGTATCGGCGGACCCACGGGAGGAAACGAGCAGTACTTC	CASSIGGPTGGNEQYF
TRBV7-9	NA	NA	TRBJ1-3	TGTGCCAGCAGCCCACCGTTGGTAGGGGCTGGAAACACCATATATTTT	CASSPPLVGAGNTIYF
TRBV19	NA	NA	TRBJ2-3	TGTGCCAGTAGTATAGATAGGACAGTAACCACAGATACGCAGTATTTT	CASSIDRTVTTDTQYF
TRBV16	NA	NA	TRBJ1-5	TGTGCCAGCAGCCAAGGAACAATTAGCAATCAGCCCCAGCATTTT	CASSQGTISNQPQHF
TRBV7-8	NA	NA	TRBJ1-2	TGTGCCAGCAGCCCGGAATTAGGGCCCCATTCCTATGGCTACACCTTC	CASSPELGPHSYGYTF
TRBV9	NA	NA	TRBJ1-2	TGTGCCAGCAGCCCCGGACAGTTTACAAACTATGGCTACACCTTC	CASSPGQFTNYGYTF
TRBV5-1	NA	NA	TRBJ2-3	TGCGCCAGCAGCTTGGCCGGGGCAGGGCTGGGAGATACGCAGTATTTT	CASSLAGAGLGDTQYF
TRBV27	TRBD1	NA	TRBJ2-3	TGTGCCAGCAGAACGGGACAGGGGATACGGACAGATACGCAGTATTTT	CASRTGQGIRTDTQYF
TRBV10-2	NA	NA	TRBJ2-2	TGCGCCAGCACCGAGATAGGACAGAGGACCGGGGAGCTGTTTTTT	CASTEIGQRTGELFF
TRBV6-5	TRBD1	NA	TRBJ1-1	TGTGCCAGCGGGACAGGGACGAACACTGAAGCTTTCTTT	CASGTGTNTEAFF
TRBV18	NA	few	TRBJ2-1	TGTGCCAGCTCACCAGACAGTTACAATGAGCAGTTCTTC	CASSPDSYNEQFF
TRBV5-6	NA	NA	TRBJ1-2	TGTGCCAGCAGCTTAGGTTCCGGGTTGGGTGGCTACACCTTC	CASSLGSGLGGYTF
TRBV7-9	NA	NA	TRBJ1-2	TGTGCCAGCAGCTACGACGGGGGGAGGTATGGCTACACCTTC	CASSYDGGRYGYTF
TRBV7-9	NA	NA	TRBJ2-1	TGTGCCAGCAGCTTATCAGGGGGGAAGGTTGAGCAGTTCTTC	CASSLSGGKVEQFF
TRBV19	TRBD2	NA	TRBJ2-7	TGTGCCAGTACCCTCTCACCCAGCGGGGGCCACTACGAGCAGTACTTC	CASTLSPSGGHYEQYF
TRBV6-5	NA	NA	TRBJ1-6	TGTGCCGTCCCGGGAGAGTCCTCTTATAATTCACCCCTCCACTTT	CAVPGESSYNSPLHF
TRBV27	NA	once	TRBJ2-3	TGTGCCAGCAGTTTCGTCCCGGCGGCAGATACGCAGTATTTT	CASSFVPAADTQYF
TRBV6-2/TRBV6-3	TRBD1	NA	TRBJ1-1	TGTGCCAGCAGTCCAGGGACAGCGAGCACTGAAGCTTTCTTT	CASSPGTASTEAFF
TRBV19	NA	NA	TRBJ2-2	TGTGCCAGTGGTTACAGGACAGTCGGGGAGCTGTTTTTT	CASGYRTVGELFF
TRBV7-2	TRBD1	once	TRBJ1-5	TGTGCCAGCAGCTTCGACAGGGGGCCATATAGCAATCAGCCCCAGCATTTT	CASSFDRGPYSNQPQHF
TRBV27	TRBD2	once	TRBJ2-7	TGTGCCAGCAGTTCCCCTCGACTAGCGGGGGCTACGTACGAGCAGTACTTC	CASSSPRLAGATYEQYF
TRBV28	NA	NA	TRBJ1-2	TGTGCCAGCTGGGACTGGACAGAGTTATATGGCTACACCTTC	CASWDWTELYGYTF
TRBV9	NA	NA	TRBJ2-2	TGTGCCAGCAGCAATACCCGGGGCACCGGGGAGCTGTTTTTT	CASSNTRGTGELFF
TRBV27	NA	NA	TRBJ2-5	TGTGCCAGCAGTTTATCAGGGGCAGAGACCCAGTACTTC	CASSLSGAETQYF
TRBV6-2/TRBV6-3	NA	NA	TRBJ1-3	TGTGCCAGCAGTAGGGGCCCTGGAAACACCATATATTTT	CASSRGPGNTIYF
TRBV2	NA	NA	TRBJ1-5	TGTGCCAGCAGCTCGGGGTTGAGCAATCAGCCCCAGCATTTT	CASSSGLSNQPQHF
TRBV5-6	TRBD1	NA	TRBJ2-7	TGTGCCAGCAGCTTGGGGGACAGGATCTACGAGCAGTACTTC	CASSLGDRIYEQYF
TRBV4-1	TRBD1	once	TRBJ1-4	TGCGCCAGCAGCCAAGATTGGGACAGGGTAAATGAAAAACTGTTTTTT	CASSQDWDRVNEKLFF
TRBV9	TRBD1	once	TRBJ2-2	TGTGCCAGCAGCCCCCGGACAGGAACGAACACCGGGGAGCTGTTTTTT	CASSPRTGTNTGELFF
TRBV3-1/TRBV3-2	TRBD1	NA	TRBJ1-6	TGTGCCAGCAGCGACAGGGCCGAGACACCCCTCCACTTT	CASSDRAETPLHF
TRBV28	NA	NA	TRBJ1-2	TGTGCCAGCAGTTTCGTTCCGGGCAGCAGACCCTATGGCTACACCTTC	CASSFVPGSRPYGYTF
TRBV9	TRBD1	NA	TRBJ1-5	TGTGCCAGCAGCGTAGGAGGGGGCCGACAGCCCCAGCATTTT	CASSVGGGRQPQHF
TRBV7-9	NA	NA	TRBJ2-7	TGTGCCAGCAGCTTAGCGCCTGTCCACTACGAGCAGTACTTC	CASSLAPVHYEQYF